This T cell receptor (beta chain) was captured in a study of T cells in Graves' hyperthyroidism and ophthalmopathy. This clonotype was observed a few times. Using RNA transcripts as the source, TCR beta CDR3 regions were amplified. RT-PCR in the first round (using the HTBI primer set) targeted the TCR CDR3. TCRdb redid the calling of the multiplex PCR reads with MiXCR, one entry per CDR3 protein. Among 500,000 to 600,000 distinct CDR3 sequences listed, 46% were seen once. Trimming shortened V by 5 bases and J by 9 bases, and 21 bases separated the two germline ends. Per the germline V gene, CDR1 is SEHNR and CDR2 is FQNEAQ (reference sequence). CDR3 length: 15 residues.

This sequence originates from an adult woman with Graves' disease, either hyperthyroidism or ophthalmopathy (not recorded which). The J gene is TRBJ2-3, the V gene TRBV7-9; weak D call: TRBD2 (5 bases). Source material: peripheral blood or thyroid tissue (not recorded which). CDR3 nucleotide sequence: TGTGCCAGCAGCCCCTATAGCGACGCATCCCTCACGCAGTATTTT. Translation: CASSPYSDASLTQYF.